A single T cell receptor (beta chain) is shown here with its context. In germline, CDR1 is SEHNR, CDR2 FQNEAQ (reference sequence). The CDR3 consists of 13 residues. V lost 4 bases to trimming and J lost 10 bases; unmatched junction nucleotides: 7. The data derive from a study of blood T cells in healthy people across ages. The authors ran a second PCR of roughly 6 to 12 cycles using a sample-barcoded 5' primer and a J-beta primer mix. All samples gave at least 2.5 million CDR3-containing paired-end reads. TCRdb itself ran the 5' RACE reads through MiXCR, one entry per CDR3 protein. The table records 1.5 million or so distinct CDR3 sequences, under 55% of them present only once.

This TCR was sampled from a woman aged 18-35 years in good health. What was sequenced was blood. This rearrangement joins TRBV7-9 to TRBJ2-1; 7 positions match TRBD1. As DNA, the CDR3 is TGTGCCAGCAGCTGGGGACAGAACTACGAGCAGTTCTTC. Encoded protein: CASSWGQNYEQFF. Full variable domain (outside the CDR3, taken from reference TRBV7-9 and TRBJ2-1): DTGVSQNPRHKITKRGQNVTFRCDPISEHNRLYWYRQTLGQGPEFLTYFQNEAQLEKSRLLSDRFSAERPKGSFSTLEIQRTEQGDSAMYLCASSWGQNYEQFFGPGTRLTVL.